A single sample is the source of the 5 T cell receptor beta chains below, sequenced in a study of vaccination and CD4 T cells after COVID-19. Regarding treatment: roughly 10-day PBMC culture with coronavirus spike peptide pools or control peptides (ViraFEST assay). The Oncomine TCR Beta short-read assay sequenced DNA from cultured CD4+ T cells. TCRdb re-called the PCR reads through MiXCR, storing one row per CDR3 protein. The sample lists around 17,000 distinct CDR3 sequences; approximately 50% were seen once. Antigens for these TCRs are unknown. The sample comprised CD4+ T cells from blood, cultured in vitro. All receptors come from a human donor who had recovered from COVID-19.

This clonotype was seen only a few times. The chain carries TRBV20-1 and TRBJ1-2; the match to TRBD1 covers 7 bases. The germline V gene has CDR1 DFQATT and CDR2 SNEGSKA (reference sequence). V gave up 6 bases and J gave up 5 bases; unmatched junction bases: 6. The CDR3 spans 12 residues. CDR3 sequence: CSAVQGRYGYTF. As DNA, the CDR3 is TGCAGTGCCGTACAGGGGCGGTATGGCTACACCTTC.

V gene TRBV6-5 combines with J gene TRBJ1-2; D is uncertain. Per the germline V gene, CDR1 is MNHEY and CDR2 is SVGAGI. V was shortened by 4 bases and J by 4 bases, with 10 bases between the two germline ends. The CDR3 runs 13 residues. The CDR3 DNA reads TGTGCCAGCAGTTCCCTCCCCCTCTATGGCTACACCTTC. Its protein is CASSSLPLYGYTF.

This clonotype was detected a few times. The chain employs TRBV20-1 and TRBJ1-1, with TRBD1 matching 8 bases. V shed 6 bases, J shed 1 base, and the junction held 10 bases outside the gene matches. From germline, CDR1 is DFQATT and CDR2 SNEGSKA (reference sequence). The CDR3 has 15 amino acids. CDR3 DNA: TGCAGTGCCCAGAGACAGGGGACGGGGAACACTGAAGCTTTCTTT. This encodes CSAQRQGTGNTEAFF.

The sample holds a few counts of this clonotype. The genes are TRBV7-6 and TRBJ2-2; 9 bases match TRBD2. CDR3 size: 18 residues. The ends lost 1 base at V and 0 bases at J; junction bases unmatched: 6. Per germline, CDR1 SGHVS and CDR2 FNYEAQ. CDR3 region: CASSLEISGSANTGELFF. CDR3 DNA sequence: TGTGCCAGCAGCTTAGAAATTAGCGGGAGTGCGAACACCGGGGAGCTGTTTTTT. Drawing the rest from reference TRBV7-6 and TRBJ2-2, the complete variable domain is GAGVSQSPRYKVTKRGQDVALRCDPISGHVSLYWYRQALGQGPEFLTYFNYEAQQDKSGLPNDRFSAERPEGSISTLTIQRTEQRDSAMYRCASSLEISGSANTGELFFGEGSRLTVL.

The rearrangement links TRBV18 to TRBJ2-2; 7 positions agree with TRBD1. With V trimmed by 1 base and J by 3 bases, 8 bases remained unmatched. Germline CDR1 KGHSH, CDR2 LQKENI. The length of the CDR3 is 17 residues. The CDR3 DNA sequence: TGTGCCAGCTCACCACGGGACGAGGGGGCGGACACCGGGGAGCTGTTTTTT. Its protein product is CASSPRDEGADTGELFF.